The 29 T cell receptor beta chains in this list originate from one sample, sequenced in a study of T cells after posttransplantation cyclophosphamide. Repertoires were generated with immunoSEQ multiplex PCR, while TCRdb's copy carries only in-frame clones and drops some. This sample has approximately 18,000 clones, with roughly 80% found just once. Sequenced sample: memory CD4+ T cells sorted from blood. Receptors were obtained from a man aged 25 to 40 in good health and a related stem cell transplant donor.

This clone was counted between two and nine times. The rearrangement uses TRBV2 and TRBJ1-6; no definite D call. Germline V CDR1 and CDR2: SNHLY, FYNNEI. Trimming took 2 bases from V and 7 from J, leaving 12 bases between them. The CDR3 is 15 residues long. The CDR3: CASSETRLLNSPLHF. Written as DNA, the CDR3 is TGTGCCAGCAGTGAAACTAGACTTCTAAATTCACCCCTCCACTTT.

This CDR3 is CASRPVALAKNIQYF. CDR3 coding DNA: TGTGCCAGCAGACCAGTTGCCTTAGCCAAAAACATTCAGTACTTC. The V call is TRBV28, the J call TRBJ2-4; no clear D gene. Deletions cut 6 bases from V and 0 bases from J, with 12 bases between. The length of the CDR3 is 15 residues. Germline CDR1 reads MDHEN; CDR2 reads SYDVKM.

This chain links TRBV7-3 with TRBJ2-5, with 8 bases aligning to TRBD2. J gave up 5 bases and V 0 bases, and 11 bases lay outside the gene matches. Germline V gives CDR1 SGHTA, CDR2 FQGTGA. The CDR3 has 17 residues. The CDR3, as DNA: TGTGCCAGCAGCTTAACGGGAGCGGGGGCGCTAGGGGAGACCCAGTACTTC. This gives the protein CASSLTGAGALGETQYF. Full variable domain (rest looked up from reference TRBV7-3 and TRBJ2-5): GAGVSQTPSNKVTEKGKYVELRCDPISGHTALYWYRQSLGQGPEFLIYFQGTGAADDSGLPNDRFFAVRPEGSVSTLKIQRTERGDSAVYLCASSLTGAGALGETQYFGPGTRLLVL.

The CDR3 DNA follows: TGTGCCAGTCAAAGAGGGGACAAAACAAGAGAACTGTTTTTT. Encoded protein: CASQRGDKTRELFF. The chain combines TRBV2 with TRBJ1-4, with D tentatively TRBD1 (6 bases). The length of the CDR3 is 14 residues. Germline V gives CDR1 SNHLY, CDR2 FYNNEI. Trimming shortened V by 9 bases and J by 12 bases, and 23 bases separated the two germline ends.

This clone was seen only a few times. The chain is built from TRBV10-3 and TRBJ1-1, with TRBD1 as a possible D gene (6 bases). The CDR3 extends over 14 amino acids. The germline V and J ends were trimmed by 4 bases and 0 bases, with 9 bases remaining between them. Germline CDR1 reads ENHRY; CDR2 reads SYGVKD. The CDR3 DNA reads TGTGCCATCAGTGTGACAGGTATGAACACTGAAGCTTTCTTT. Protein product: CAISVTGMNTEAFF.

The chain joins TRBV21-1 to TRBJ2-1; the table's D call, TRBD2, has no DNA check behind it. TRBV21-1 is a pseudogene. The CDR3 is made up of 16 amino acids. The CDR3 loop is CASSKVDGGSYNEQFF. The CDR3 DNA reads TGTGCCAGCAGCAAAGTGGACGGAGGCTCCTACAATGAGCAGTTCTTC.

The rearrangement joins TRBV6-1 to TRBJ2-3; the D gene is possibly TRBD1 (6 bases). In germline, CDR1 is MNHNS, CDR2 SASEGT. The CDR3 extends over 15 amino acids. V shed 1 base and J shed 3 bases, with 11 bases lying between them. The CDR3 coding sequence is TGTGCCAGCAGTGAAGTACAGGGCCTTACAGATACGCAGTATTTT. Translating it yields CASSEVQGLTDTQYF.

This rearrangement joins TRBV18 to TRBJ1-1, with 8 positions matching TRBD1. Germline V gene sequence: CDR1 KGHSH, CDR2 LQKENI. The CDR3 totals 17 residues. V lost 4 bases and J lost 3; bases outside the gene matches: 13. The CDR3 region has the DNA TGTGCCAGCTCACAATGGGGGCCAGGGGGCCTGTACACTGAAGCTTTCTTT. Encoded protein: CASSQWGPGGLYTEAFF.

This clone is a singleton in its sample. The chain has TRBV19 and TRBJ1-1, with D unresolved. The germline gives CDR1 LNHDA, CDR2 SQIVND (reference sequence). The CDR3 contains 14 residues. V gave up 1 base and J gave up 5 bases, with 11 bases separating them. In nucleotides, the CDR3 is TGTGCCAGTAGTATAGGAGGGTTTTGGACTGAAGCTTTCTTT. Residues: CASSIGGFWTEAFF.

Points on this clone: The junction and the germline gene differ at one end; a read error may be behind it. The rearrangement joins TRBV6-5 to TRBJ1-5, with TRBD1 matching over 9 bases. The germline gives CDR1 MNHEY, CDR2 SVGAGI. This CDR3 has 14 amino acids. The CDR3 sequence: CASREGQGNRPQHF. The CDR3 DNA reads TGTGCCAGCAGGGAAGGACAGGGGAATCGGCCCCAGCATTTT.

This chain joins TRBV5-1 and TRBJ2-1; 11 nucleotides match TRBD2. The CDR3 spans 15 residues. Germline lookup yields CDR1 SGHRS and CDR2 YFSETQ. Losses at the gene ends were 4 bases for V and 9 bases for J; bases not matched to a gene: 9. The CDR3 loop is CASSPISGGAFEQFF. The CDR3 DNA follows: TGCGCCAGCAGCCCTATTAGCGGGGGGGCCTTTGAGCAGTTCTTC.

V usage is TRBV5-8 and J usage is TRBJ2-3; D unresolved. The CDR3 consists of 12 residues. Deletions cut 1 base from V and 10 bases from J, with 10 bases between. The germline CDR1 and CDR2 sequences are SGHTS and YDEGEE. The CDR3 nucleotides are TGTGCCAGCAGCTTGTTAACTTATTCGCAGTATTTT. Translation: CASSLLTYSQYF.

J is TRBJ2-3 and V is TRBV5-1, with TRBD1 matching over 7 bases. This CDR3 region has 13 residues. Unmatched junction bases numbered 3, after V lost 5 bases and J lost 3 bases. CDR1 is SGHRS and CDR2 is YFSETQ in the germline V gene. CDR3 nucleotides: TGCGCCAGCAGAAGGGACAGTACAGATACGCAGTATTTT. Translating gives CASRRDSTDTQYF.

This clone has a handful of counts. The CDR3 region has the DNA TGCGCCAGCAGCCAAGCGGGGGGACAAGAGACCCAGTACTTC. Its translation: CASSQAGGQETQYF. The chain carries TRBV4-1 and TRBJ2-5, with 7 bases identical to TRBD2. J gave up 2 bases and V 1 base, and 1 base lay outside the gene matches. Germline V CDR1 and CDR2: MGHRA, YSYEKL. The CDR3 contains 14 residues.

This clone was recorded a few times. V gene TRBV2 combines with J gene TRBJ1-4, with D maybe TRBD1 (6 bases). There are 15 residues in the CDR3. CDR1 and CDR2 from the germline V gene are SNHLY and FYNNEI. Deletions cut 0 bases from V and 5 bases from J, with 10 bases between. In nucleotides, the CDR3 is TGTGCCAGCAGTGAAGCTTGGACAGCCAATGAAAAACTGTTTTTT. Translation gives CASSEAWTANEKLFF. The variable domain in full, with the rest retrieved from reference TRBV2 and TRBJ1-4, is EPEVTQTPSHQVTQMGQEVILRCVPISNHLYFYWYRQILGQKVEFLVSFYNNEISEKSEIFDDQFSVERPDGSNFTLKIRSTKLEDSAMYFCASSEAWTANEKLFFGSGTQLSVL.

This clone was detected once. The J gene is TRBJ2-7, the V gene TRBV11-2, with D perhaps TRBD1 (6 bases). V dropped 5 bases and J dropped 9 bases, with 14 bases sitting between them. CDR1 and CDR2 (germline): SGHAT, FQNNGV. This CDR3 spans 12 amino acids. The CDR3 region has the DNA TGTGCCAGCAGCCCTCAGGGGACCGGGCAGTACTTC. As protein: CASSPQGTGQYF.

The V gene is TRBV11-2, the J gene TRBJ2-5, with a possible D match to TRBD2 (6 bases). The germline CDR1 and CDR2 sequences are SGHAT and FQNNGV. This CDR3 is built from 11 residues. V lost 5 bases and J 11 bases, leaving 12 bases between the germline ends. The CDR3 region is CASSPGSGQYF. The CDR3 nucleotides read TGTGCCAGCAGCCCCGGGAGTGGGCAGTACTTC. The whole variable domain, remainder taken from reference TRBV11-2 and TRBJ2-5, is EAGVAQSPRYKIIEKRQSVAFWCNPISGHATLYWYQQILGQGPKLLIQFQNNGVVDDSQLPKDRFSAERLKGVDSTLKIQPAKLEDSAVYLCASSPGSGQYFGPGTRLLVL.

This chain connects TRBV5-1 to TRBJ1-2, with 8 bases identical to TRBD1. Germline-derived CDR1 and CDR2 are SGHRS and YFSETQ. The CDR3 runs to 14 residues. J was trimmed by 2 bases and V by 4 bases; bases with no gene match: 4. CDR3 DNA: TGCGCCAGCAGCCCGAGACAGGGGAACTATGGCTACACCTTC. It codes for CASSPRQGNYGYTF.

The CDR3 bases are TGTGCCAGCAGCTTCGGGACTAGCGGGGGGACCACCGGGGAGCTGTTTTTT. Its translation is CASSFGTSGGTTGELFF. The chain combines TRBV25-1 with TRBJ2-2, with 15 nucleotides matching TRBD2. The CDR3 is 17 amino acids. V was pared by 6 bases and J by 4 bases, with 6 bases of the junction left unmatched. Looked up from germline, CDR1 is MGHDK and CDR2 is SYGVNS.

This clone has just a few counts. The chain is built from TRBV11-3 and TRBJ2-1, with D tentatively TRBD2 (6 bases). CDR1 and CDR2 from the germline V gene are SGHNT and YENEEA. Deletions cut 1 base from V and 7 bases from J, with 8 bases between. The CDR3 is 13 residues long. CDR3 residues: CASSLGGRNEQFF. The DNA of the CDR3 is TGTGCCAGCAGCTTAGGGGGGAGGAATGAGCAGTTCTTC.

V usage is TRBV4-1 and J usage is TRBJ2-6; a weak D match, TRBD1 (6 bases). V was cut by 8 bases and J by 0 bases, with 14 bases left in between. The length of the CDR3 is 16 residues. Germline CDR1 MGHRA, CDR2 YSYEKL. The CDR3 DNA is TGCGCCAGCTCCCCAGGGGTCTCCTCTGGGGCCAACGTCCTGACTTTC. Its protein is CASSPGVSSGANVLTF.

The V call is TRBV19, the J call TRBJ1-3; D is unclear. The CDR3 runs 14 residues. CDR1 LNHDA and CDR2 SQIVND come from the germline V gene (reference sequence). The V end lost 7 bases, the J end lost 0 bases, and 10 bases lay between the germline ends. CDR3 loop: CASNARSSGNTIYF. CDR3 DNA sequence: TGTGCCAGTAATGCCCGGAGCTCTGGAAACACCATATATTTT.

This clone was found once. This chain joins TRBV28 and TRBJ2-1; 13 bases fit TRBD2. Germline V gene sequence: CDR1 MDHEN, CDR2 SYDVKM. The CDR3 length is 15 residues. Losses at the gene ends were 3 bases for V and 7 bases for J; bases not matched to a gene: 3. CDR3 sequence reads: CASSLGLAGKNEQFF. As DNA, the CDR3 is TGTGCCAGCAGTTTGGGACTAGCGGGGAAGAATGAGCAGTTCTTC.

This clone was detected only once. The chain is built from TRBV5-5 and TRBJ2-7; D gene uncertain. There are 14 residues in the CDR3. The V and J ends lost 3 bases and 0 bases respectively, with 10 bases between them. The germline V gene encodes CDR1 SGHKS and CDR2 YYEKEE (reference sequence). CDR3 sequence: CASSSGWSSYEQYF. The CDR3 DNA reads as TGTGCCAGCAGCTCCGGGTGGAGCTCCTACGAGCAGTACTTC.

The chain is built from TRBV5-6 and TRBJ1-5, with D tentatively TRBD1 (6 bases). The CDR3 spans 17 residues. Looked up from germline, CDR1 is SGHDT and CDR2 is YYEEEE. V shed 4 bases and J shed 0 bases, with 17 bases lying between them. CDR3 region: CASSQEGGGPSNQPQHF. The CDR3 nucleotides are TGTGCCAGCAGCCAGGAGGGGGGAGGGCCTAGCAATCAGCCCCAGCATTTT. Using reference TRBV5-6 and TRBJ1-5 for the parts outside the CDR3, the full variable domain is DAGVTQSPTHLIKTRGQQVTLRCSPKSGHDTVSWYQQALGQGPQFIFQYYEEEERQRGNFPDRFSGHQFPNYSSELNVNALLLGDSALYLCASSQEGGGPSNQPQHFGDGTRLSIL.

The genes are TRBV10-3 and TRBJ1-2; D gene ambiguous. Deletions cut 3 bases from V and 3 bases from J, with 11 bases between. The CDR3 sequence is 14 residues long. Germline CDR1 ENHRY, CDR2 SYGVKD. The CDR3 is CAISESGSYYGYTF. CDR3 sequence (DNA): TGTGCCATCAGTGAATCCGGGAGCTACTATGGCTACACCTTC.

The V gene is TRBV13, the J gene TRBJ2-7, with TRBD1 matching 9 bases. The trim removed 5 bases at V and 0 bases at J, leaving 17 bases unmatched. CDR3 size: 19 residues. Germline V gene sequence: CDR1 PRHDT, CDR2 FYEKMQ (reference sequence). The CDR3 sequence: CASSPPRDRVPSSSYEQYF. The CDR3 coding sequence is TGTGCCAGCAGCCCCCCCCGGGACAGGGTCCCCTCCAGCTCCTACGAGCAGTACTTC.

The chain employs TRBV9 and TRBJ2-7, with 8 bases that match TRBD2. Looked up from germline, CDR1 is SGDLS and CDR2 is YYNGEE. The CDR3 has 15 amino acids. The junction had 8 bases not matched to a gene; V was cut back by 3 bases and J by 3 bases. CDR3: CASSASAGGGYEQYF. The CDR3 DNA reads TGTGCCAGCAGCGCCTCCGCGGGGGGCGGCTACGAGCAGTACTTC. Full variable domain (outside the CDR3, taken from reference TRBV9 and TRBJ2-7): DSGVTQTPKHLITATGQRVTLRCSPRSGDLSVYWYQQSLDQGLQFLIQYYNGEERAKGNILERFSAQQFPDLHSELNLSSLELGDSALYFCASSASAGGGYEQYFGPGTRLTVT.

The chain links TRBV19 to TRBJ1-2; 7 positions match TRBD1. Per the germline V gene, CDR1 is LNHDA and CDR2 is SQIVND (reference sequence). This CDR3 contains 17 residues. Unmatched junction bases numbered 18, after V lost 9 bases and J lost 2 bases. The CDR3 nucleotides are TGTGCCAGCCACTTTAGGAGGGGGCGCCAGGGAAACTATGGCTACACCTTC. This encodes CASHFRRGRQGNYGYTF.